The following is a TCR beta chain sequence with its context. Its antigen remains unknown. This entry comes from a study of chemoradiotherapy in HPV16-positive cancers. Study as a whole: Candidate HPV-specific T-cell clones and common TCR motifs came from functional assays in a couple of HPV16-positive patients. Study observations and caveats: HPV-specific T cells were functionally defined from only a couple of HPV16-positive patients.

Samples were taken several times over chemoradiotherapy. Method: immunoSEQ multiplex PCR; TCRdb's copy keeps in-frame clones and lacks some. The sample shows some 12,000 clones, about 89% of them seen only once. This CDR3 is built from 14 residues. Germline V gene sequence: CDR1 SGHDN, CDR2 FVKESK. Trimming removed 1 base at V and 3 bases at J, with 6 bases between. The material was blood, obtained from a patient who underwent chemoradiotherapy. This TCR came from a human donor with HPV-associated anogenital cancer. V is TRBV14 and J is TRBJ2-2; D gene ambiguous. CDR3 sequence reads: CASSQGRYTGELFF. The CDR3 coding sequence is TGTGCCAGCAGCCAAGGCCGCTACACCGGGGAGCTGTTTTTT.